Listed here are 23 T cell receptor gamma chains from one sample, sequenced in a study of Vδ1+ human thymocytes. RNA was extracted from the cells and then reverse transcribed. Pooled V-gene forward primers with one constant-region reverse primer generated the CDR3 amplicons by multiplex PCR. TCRdb re-called the multiplex PCR reads using CATT. The sample lists 30,000 to 45,000 gamma-chain clones, 20% to 25% occurring once. Study-wide results and limits: Thymic TRG and TRD repertoires appeared highly polyclonal, with Gaussian CDR3 length distributions.

The antigens of these receptors remain unknown. Sequencing was performed on Vdelta1+ gamma-delta thymocytes from the thymus. Regarding subset: FACS-sorted CD3+ TCRalphabeta- TCRVdelta1+ TCRVdelta2- thymocytes. Every receptor here comes from a girl under two years old who had congenital heart surgery.

About this clone itself: In the same sample, other DNA sequences code for this CDR3. V usage is TRGV3 and J usage is TRGJ1 or TRGJ2. The CDR3 is 15 amino acids. J gave up 0 bases and V 0 bases, and 5 bases lay outside the gene matches. Germline V gives CDR1 VTNTFY, CDR2 YDVSTARD (reference sequence). CDR3: CATWDRLTNYYKKLF. The CDR3 nucleotides read TGTGCCACCTGGGACAGGCTGACGAATTATTATAAGAAACTCTTT.

In its sample, this clone was seen a few times. This rearrangement joins TRGV4 to TRGJ1 or TRGJ2. This CDR3 is 14 amino acids long. After removal of 3 bases from V and 2 bases from J, the junction contained 7 bases not matched to a gene. Germline CDR1 is EGSTGY and CDR2 is YDSYTSSV. In DNA, the CDR3 is TGTGCCACCTGGGATTTCGTCGATTATTATAAGAAACTCTTT. Translated, it gives CATWDFVDYYKKLF.

The chain couples TRGV5 to TRGJ1 or TRGJ2. This CDR3 is 15 amino acids long. CDR1 VINAFY and CDR2 YDVSNSKD come from the germline V gene. J lost 5 bases, V lost 0 bases, and 10 bases had no gene match. The CDR3 loop is CATWDRQLSHYKKLF. In DNA form, the CDR3 reads TGTGCCACCTGGGACAGGCAATTGTCCCATTATAAGAAACTCTTT.

The chain employs TRGV9 and TRGJ1 or TRGJ2. V dropped 0 bases and J dropped 5; count of bases not matched to a gene: 10. Germline loops: CDR1 GITISATS, CDR2 ISYDGTV (reference sequence). The CDR3 runs to 15 residues. In nucleotides, the CDR3 is TGTGCCTTGTGGGAGGTGGTCTTGGATCATTATAAGAAACTCTTT. This gives the protein CALWEVVLDHYKKLF.

This clone was observed at least ten times. The sample has other DNA sequences that encode this CDR3 too. The chain combines TRGV3 with TRGJ1 or TRGJ2. V shed 1 base and J 4 bases; nucleotides not matched to a gene: 1. This CDR3 comprises 12 residues. From germline, CDR1 is VTNTFY and CDR2 YDVSTARD (reference sequence). The CDR3 sequence is CATWDSYYKKLF. The CDR3 bases are TGTGCCACCTGGGACAGCTATTATAAGAAACTCTTT.

This clone was seen only a few times. The chain recombines TRGV2 with TRGJ1 or TRGJ2. The CDR3 contains 13 residues. The V gene end was trimmed by 3 bases and the J gene end by 10 bases; junction bases not matched to a gene: 12. Germline loops: CDR1 EGSNGY, CDR2 YDSYNSKV. The CDR3 DNA sequence: TGTGCCACCTGGGACAACAACCCGGGGAAGAAACTCTTT. It translates to CATWDNNPGKKLF.

This clone was found a few times. The J gene is TRGJ1 or TRGJ2, the V gene TRGV4. Germline CDR1 and CDR2: EGSTGY and YDSYTSSV. The J segment lost 10 bases and the V segment lost 3 bases, leaving 15 bases of the junction unmatched. The CDR3 length is 14 residues. CDR3 nucleotides: TGTGCCACCTGGGATCCCTCTAGTGTGGGAAAGAAACTCTTT. It encodes CATWDPSSVGKKLF.

There are a few counts of this clone. Other DNA sequences of this sample code for an identical CDR3. J is TRGJ1 or TRGJ2 and V is TRGV3. The CDR3 runs 14 residues. Germline V CDR1 and CDR2: VTNTFY, YDVSTARD (reference sequence). J gave up 5 bases and V 0 bases, and 7 bases lay outside the gene matches. The CDR3 DNA follows: TGTGCCACCTGGGACAGGCCGGAGGATTATAAGAAACTCTTT. Its translation: CATWDRPEDYKKLF.

This clone was seen more than once but under ten times. The same CDR3 is also encoded by other DNA sequences in this sample. The rearrangement uses TRGV4 and TRGJ1 or TRGJ2. The trim removed 0 bases at V and 4 bases at J, leaving 6 bases unmatched. The CDR3 consists of 14 residues. Germline assignment: CDR1 EGSTGY and CDR2 YDSYTSSV. The CDR3 sequence is CATWDGRWYYKKLF. For the CDR3, the DNA is TGTGCCACCTGGGATGGGCGGTGGTATTATAAGAAACTCTTT.

The rearrangement links TRGV9 to TRGJP. Germline values: CDR1 GITISATS, CDR2 ISYDGTV (reference sequence). The trim removed 0 bases at V and 10 bases at J, leaving 21 bases unmatched. The CDR3 is 21 amino acids. The CDR3 DNA sequence: TGTGCCTTGTGGGAGGTGCGAGATGTAAATCCCGGGGATTTGGGCAAAAAAATCAAGGTATTT. It encodes CALWEVRDVNPGDLGKKIKVF.

There are a few counts of this clone. V usage is TRGV3 and J usage is TRGJ1 or TRGJ2. Germline loops: CDR1 VTNTFY, CDR2 YDVSTARD (reference sequence). The CDR3 consists of 9 residues. V trimming: 3 bases; J trimming: 15 bases; junction bases outside the gene matches: 5. CDR3 bases: TGTGCCACCTGGGACTACGGACTCTTT. This codes for CATWDYGLF.

Concerning this clone: The junction differs from germline at one of its ends, possibly a read error. The V call is TRGV4, the J call TRGJ1 or TRGJ2. Germline CDR1 is EGSTGY and CDR2 is YDSYTSSV. This CDR3 contains 14 residues. The CDR3 here is CATWDGRHYHKKLF. CDR3 nucleotide sequence: TGTGCCACCTGGGATGGACGCCATTATCATAAGAAACTCTTT.

Details on this clone: The same CDR3 arises from other DNA sequences in this sample as well. This chain uses TRGV3 with TRGJP2. Germline-derived CDR1 and CDR2 are VTNTFY and YDVSTARD (reference sequence). The CDR3 extends over 14 amino acids. Germline trimming cut 3 bases from V and 5 bases from J; bases unmatched to any gene: 6. The CDR3 DNA reads TGTGCCACCTGGGACTTGGGGAGTGATTGGATCAAGACGTTT. It translates to CATWDLGSDWIKTF.

This clone was counted only a few times. The J gene is TRGJ1 or TRGJ2, the V gene TRGV9. Germline-derived CDR1 and CDR2 are GITISATS and ISYDGTV (reference sequence). The CDR3 loop spans 12 amino acids. Trimming at V came to 2 bases and at J to 8 bases, leaving 6 bases not matched to a gene. The DNA of the CDR3 is TGTGCCTTGTGGGAGGCTGCTAATAAGAAACTCTTT. It is translated as CALWEAANKKLF.

The J gene is TRGJ1 or TRGJ2, the V gene TRGV2. The CDR3 is 14 amino acids. The germline V gene has CDR1 EGSNGY and CDR2 YDSYNSKV. Germline trimming cut 1 base from V and 3 bases from J; bases unmatched to any gene: 6. The CDR3 protein is CATWDGNRYYKKLF. CDR3 DNA: TGTGCCACCTGGGACGGTAACCGTTATTATAAGAAACTCTTT.

The count of this clone is one. The chain has TRGV4 and TRGJ1 or TRGJ2. Germline values: CDR1 EGSTGY, CDR2 YDSYTSSV. CDR3 length: 9 residues. The V segment lost 9 bases and the J segment 13 bases; nucleotides outside the gene matches: 9. Here the CDR3 reads CATGSPKLF. The CDR3 DNA sequence: TGTGCCACCGGAAGCCCTAAACTCTTT.

The chain links TRGV3 to TRGJP2. In germline, CDR1 is VTNTFY, CDR2 YDVSTARD (reference sequence). The V and J ends lost 0 bases and 6 bases, in that order; junction bases with no gene match: 10. This CDR3 comprises 16 residues. CDR3 in amino acids: CATWDRPGLGDWIKTF. As DNA, the CDR3 is TGTGCCACCTGGGACAGGCCGGGGTTGGGTGATTGGATCAAGACGTTT.

By share, this clone counts as medium-sized (0.01 to 0.1%). Other DNA sequences of this sample code for an identical CDR3. This chain links TRGV8 with TRGJP2. The CDR3 is 14 residues long. Germline values: CDR1 VENAVY, CDR2 YDSYNSRV. Losses at the gene ends were 0 bases for V and 2 bases for J; bases not matched to a gene: 0. The CDR3 region has the DNA TGTGCCACCTGGGATAGGAGTAGTGATTGGATCAAGACGTTT. Its translation is CATWDRSSDWIKTF.

This clone was seen a handful of times. V usage is TRGV4 and J usage is TRGJ1 or TRGJ2. The CDR3 runs to 13 residues. V lost 0 bases, J lost 12 bases, and 11 bases stayed unmatched. In germline, CDR1 is EGSTGY, CDR2 YDSYTSSV. The CDR3 loop is CATWDGPNERKLF. CDR3 sequence (DNA): TGTGCCACCTGGGATGGGCCGAATGAGCGGAAACTCTTT.

The chain joins TRGV9 to TRGJ1 or TRGJ2. V shed 0 bases and J 8 bases; nucleotides not matched to a gene: 16. The CDR3 runs 16 residues. Germline values: CDR1 GITISATS, CDR2 ISYDGTV (reference sequence). The DNA of the CDR3 is TGTGCCTTGTGGGAGGTGCAGGGGGGTCGGTTGGATAAGAAACTCTTT. Its protein product is CALWEVQGGRLDKKLF.

Of note for this clone: The sample has other DNA sequences that encode this CDR3 too. The chain has TRGV4 and TRGJ1 or TRGJ2. CDR1 and CDR2 (germline): EGSTGY, YDSYTSSV. The J segment lost 6 bases and the V segment lost 0 bases, leaving 5 bases of the junction unmatched. The CDR3 totals 13 residues. For the CDR3, the DNA is TGTGCCACCTGGGATGGGCCTCTTTATAAGAAACTCTTT. Its translation: CATWDGPLYKKLF.

With regard to this clone: Different DNA sequences within this sample yield the same CDR3. The chain couples TRGV2 to TRGJ1 or TRGJ2. J gave up 5 bases and V 0 bases, and 7 bases lay outside the gene matches. Germline CDR1 reads EGSNGY; CDR2 reads YDSYNSKV. The CDR3 extends over 14 amino acids. CDR3 protein: CATWDGRRDYKKLF. DNA of the CDR3: TGTGCCACCTGGGACGGGAGGAGGGATTATAAGAAACTCTTT.

By sample share, this clone is medium-sized. This specimen includes other DNA sequences encoding the same CDR3. The V and J genes are TRGV9 and TRGJ1 or TRGJ2. This CDR3 has 13 amino acids. The junction had 3 bases not matched to a gene; V was cut back by 0 bases and J by 4 bases. Germline CDR1 GITISATS, CDR2 ISYDGTV (reference sequence). The CDR3 DNA sequence: TGTGCCTTGTGGGAGGTGAGGTATTATAAGAAACTCTTT. This sequence encodes CALWEVRYYKKLF.